This is a list of T cell receptor beta chains from one sample in a study of T cell responses to AZD1222 COVID-19 vaccine. Profiling relied on immunoSEQ multiplex PCR, and the TCRdb table lists in-frame clones only, not all of them. The repertoire holds about 120,000 clones, with roughly 89% as singletons. The sample here was peripheral blood, taken on day 0 of AZD1222 vaccination. The receptors here all came from an adult in good health. The CDR3 runs from the conserved cysteine through the conserved F or W. The D gene is left open where the match is weak. Clone size, where shown, is once, few, many, or a class for clones that have expanded.

d_gene	v_gene	abundance	j_gene	CDR3aa	CDR3nt
NA	TRBV6-5	NA	TRBJ1-1	CASSYDWTSSTEAFF	TGTGCCAGCAGTTACGATTGGACATCGAGTACTGAAGCTTTCTTT
TRBD2	TRBV6-1	once	TRBJ2-7	CASSEALLADYEQYF	TGTGCCAGCAGTGAAGCGCTACTAGCGGACTACGAGCAGTACTTC
NA	TRBV11-2	few	TRBJ1-3	CASSQDSSSGNTIYF	TGTGCCAGCAGTCAGGACAGCAGCTCTGGAAACACCATATATTTT
TRBD1	TRBV2	NA	TRBJ1-1	CASRAQGALNTEAFF	TGTGCCAGCAGAGCCCAGGGGGCTCTTAACACTGAAGCTTTCTTT
NA	TRBV2	NA	TRBJ1-5	CASSILGVQPQHF	TGTGCCAGCAGTATTTTAGGGGTCCAGCCCCAGCATTTT
NA	TRBV10-1	NA	TRBJ1-1	CASSERGLNTEAFF	TGCGCCAGCAGTGAAAGGGGATTGAACACTGAAGCTTTCTTT
TRBD1	TRBV19	NA	TRBJ1-2	CASSTTGASYGYTF	TGTGCCAGTAGTACAACAGGGGCTTCTTATGGCTACACCTTC
NA	TRBV6-4	NA	TRBJ1-3	CASKGSGNTIYF	TGTGCCAGCAAAGGTTCCGGAAACACCATATATTTT
NA	TRBV2	NA	TRBJ1-5	CASSGTPGGASNQPQHF	TGTGCCAGCAGTGGGACGCCAGGTGGCGCGAGCAATCAGCCCCAGCATTTT
NA	TRBV4-1	NA	TRBJ1-3	CASSHPARRNTIYF	TGCGCCAGCAGCCACCCGGCCCGCCGGAACACCATATATTTT
NA	TRBV6-5	NA	TRBJ2-1	CASSYPQGTGNEQFF	TGTGCCAGCAGTTACCCCCAAGGTACCGGCAATGAGCAGTTCTTC
NA	TRBV19	NA	TRBJ1-2	CASMGISYGYTF	TGTGCCAGTATGGGCATATCCTATGGCTACACCTTC
TRBD1	TRBV5-1	NA	TRBJ2-7	CASSPGGQSSSYEQYF	TGCGCCAGCAGCCCTGGGGGACAGTCTAGCTCCTACGAGCAGTACTTC
TRBD1	TRBV5-8	few	TRBJ2-7	CASSSGQGTHEQYF	TGTGCCAGCAGTTCGGGACAGGGGACCCACGAGCAGTACTTC
NA	TRBV7-9	NA	TRBJ2-5	CASSLGVALETQYF	TGTGCCAGCAGCTTAGGCGTAGCTTTGGAGACCCAGTACTTC
NA	TRBV24-1	NA	TRBJ1-2	CATSAGRGAMEVF	TGTGCCACCAGTGCAGGTCGGGGGGCCATGGAGGTTTTC
NA	TRBV7-9	NA	TRBJ1-2	CASSLDNYGYTF	TGTGCCAGCAGCTTAGACAACTATGGCTACACCTTC
NA	TRBV3-1/TRBV3-2	NA	TRBJ2-2	CASSQYRNTGELFF	TGTGCCAGCAGCCAATACAGGAACACCGGGGAGCTGTTTTTT
TRBD1	TRBV6-5	NA	TRBJ1-1	CASSYGQGGAFF	TGTGCCAGCAGTTACGGACAGGGTGGAGCTTTCTTT
TRBD2	TRBV6-5	once	TRBJ2-1	CASIASGNEQFF	TGTGCCAGCATCGCTAGCGGGAATGAGCAGTTCTTC
NA	TRBV6-1	NA	TRBJ1-5	CASSEPSNQPQHF	TGTGCCAGCAGTGAACCCAGCAATCAGCCCCAGCATTTT
NA	TRBV11-2	NA	TRBJ1-5	CASSLVRGGRNQPQHF	TGTGCCAGCAGCTTAGTCAGGGGAGGACGCAATCAGCCCCAGCATTTT
NA	TRBV5-1	NA	TRBJ2-5	CASIKSRGEGETQYF	TGCGCCAGCATCAAGTCGCGGGGAGAGGGAGAGACCCAGTACTTC
NA	TRBV5-1	NA	TRBJ1-6	CASSLQMSSYNSPLHF	TGCGCCAGCAGCCTACAGATGAGCTCCTATAATTCACCCCTCCACTTT
TRBD1	TRBV6-5	NA	TRBJ1-5	CASSSGGAGNQPQHF	TGTGCCAGCTCGTCAGGGGGGGCGGGCAATCAGCCCCAGCATTTT
TRBD1	TRBV7-9	NA	TRBJ2-1	CASSRQGFDYNEQFF	TGTGCCAGCAGCAGACAGGGTTTCGACTACAATGAGCAGTTCTTC
TRBD1	TRBV5-6	NA	TRBJ2-5	CASSLDRVGETQYF	TGTGCCAGCAGCCTGGACAGGGTCGGAGAGACCCAGTACTTC
NA	TRBV5-1	NA	TRBJ1-1	CASSATGVVEAFF	TGCGCCAGCAGCGCGACCGGGGTGGTCGAAGCTTTCTTT
TRBD2	TRBV2	NA	TRBJ2-7	CASSDTAGSYEQYF	TGTGCCAGCAGTGATACAGCGGGGAGCTACGAGCAGTACTTC
NA	TRBV18	NA	TRBJ2-7	CASSPEGTTYEQYF	TGTGCCAGCTCACCAGAGGGGACAACCTACGAGCAGTACTTC
TRBD1	TRBV2	once	TRBJ2-7	CASNYRGYEQYF	TGTGCCAGCAACTACAGGGGTTACGAGCAGTACTTC
TRBD1	TRBV29-1	once	TRBJ1-1	CSVKGQGAGDTEAFF	TGCAGCGTTAAGGGACAGGGGGCGGGGGACACTGAAGCTTTCTTT